What follows are 8 T cell receptor beta chains derived from one specimen sequenced in a study of T-cell memory formation after mild COVID-19. TCRdb re-derived calls from the 5' RACE reads in MiXCR, one entry per CDR3 protein. The sample yields around 400,000 distinct CDR3 sequences, about 24% seen once. The sequencing sample was made of PBMCs or a T cell subset sorted from them (not recorded which). The receptors were sampled from an adult woman who had mild COVID-19 (a few samples of this study predate the infection). Cell type and time point are not known.

The chain has TRBV4-1 and TRBJ1-4; D may be TRBD1 (5 bases). Trimming pared 0 bases from V and 7 bases from J, leaving 12 bases between. Germline V gene sequence: CDR1 MGHRA, CDR2 YSYEKL. The CDR3 is made up of 15 amino acids. CDR3 DNA: TGCGCCAGCAGCCAAGAAGGAGGGAGGGGTGAAAAACTGTTTTTT. Its translation is CASSQEGGRGEKLFF.

This clonotype was detected a few times. The J gene is TRBJ2-7, the V gene TRBV18, with a weak D call TRBD1 (6 bases). CDR1 is KGHSH and CDR2 is LQKENI in the germline V gene. This CDR3 spans 15 amino acids. Trimming stripped 4 bases from V and 2 bases from J, with 15 bases between. The CDR3 DNA sequence: TGTGCCAGCTCACTTCAAGGGGGAGTACCCTACGAGCAGTACTTC. Translated: CASSLQGGVPYEQYF.

The chain couples TRBV7-9 to TRBJ2-5; D is perhaps TRBD1 or TRBD2 (5 bases each). Trimming left V 3 bases short and J 5 bases short, with 19 bases between. The CDR3 contains 16 residues. From germline, CDR1 is SEHNR and CDR2 FQNEAQ (reference sequence). CDR3: CASSFPLGAGGETQYF. Here the CDR3 DNA reads TGTGCCAGCAGCTTCCCCCTCGGGGCGGGCGGCGAGACCCAGTACTTC. The variable domain in full, completed from reference TRBV7-9 and TRBJ2-5, reads DTGVSQNPRHKITKRGQNVTFRCDPISEHNRLYWYRQTLGQGPEFLTYFQNEAQLEKSRLLSDRFSAERPKGSFSTLEIQRTEQGDSAMYLCASSFPLGAGGETQYFGPGTRLLVL.

This clonotype was seen a few times. V gene TRBV11-2 combines with J gene TRBJ2-1; TRBD2 aligns across 7 bases. There are 16 residues in the CDR3. The germline gives CDR1 SGHAT, CDR2 FQNNGV. With V trimmed by 5 bases and J by 5 bases, 12 bases remained unmatched. The CDR3 loop is CASSLYAGDGNNEQFF. The CDR3 DNA reads as TGTGCCAGCAGCCTGTATGCGGGAGACGGGAACAATGAGCAGTTCTTC.

The chain has TRBV18 and TRBJ2-1; TRBD2 is a possible D gene (6 bases). The germline V gene has CDR1 KGHSH and CDR2 LQKENI. V lost 3 bases and J 7 bases, leaving 22 bases between the germline ends. The CDR3 spans 17 residues. The CDR3 DNA follows: TGTGCCAGCTCACCGAATCTAGCGCGTAAGGAGGGGAATGAGCAGTTCTTC. Its translation: CASSPNLARKEGNEQFF.

The chain joins TRBV7-3 to TRBJ2-3, with 7 bases lining up with TRBD2. There are 14 residues in the CDR3. V lost 2 bases and J lost 8; bases outside the gene matches: 7. From germline, CDR1 is SGHTA and CDR2 FQGTGA. CDR3 coding DNA: TGTGCCAGCAGCTTACTGGCTAGCGGCGGTACGCAGTATTTT. Protein sequence: CASSLLASGGTQYF.

This clonotype was counted only a few times. V is TRBV7-2 and J is TRBJ1-2; D not resolved. Trimming left V 5 bases short and J 0 bases short, with 19 bases between. From germline, CDR1 is SGHTA and CDR2 FQGNSA. The CDR3 is 17 residues long. In nucleotides, the CDR3 is TGTGCCAGCAGCCCAGAGACACCCAGCCCCTCTAACTATGGCTACACCTTC. Translating gives CASSPETPSPSNYGYTF.

This clonotype was counted between two and nine times. The rearrangement links TRBV20-1 to TRBJ2-2; D remains unclear. V gave up 5 bases and J gave up 5 bases, with 18 bases separating them. Per the germline V gene, CDR1 is DFQATT and CDR2 is SNEGSKA (reference sequence). CDR3 size: 15 residues. The CDR3 DNA sequence: TGCAGTGCTCGACCGGAAGGGCGAATTACCGGGGAGCTGTTTTTT. This codes for CSARPEGRITGELFF.